The 21 T cell receptor beta chains below come from one sample, sequenced in a study of blood T cell repertoires in COVID-19. Generated by immunoSEQ multiplex PCR, the TCRdb table keeps only in-frame clones and is missing some. This sample has about 82,000 clones, with over 70% found just once. The sequencing sample was made of peripheral blood. All receptors come from a woman aged 60-70 years with acute or convalescent COVID-19.

The table lists this clone with a count of one. This chain connects TRBV5-1 to TRBJ2-3; 8 nucleotides agree with TRBD1. The CDR3 sequence is 15 residues long. The V and J ends lost 4 bases and 0 bases, in that order; junction bases with no gene match: 4. Germline values: CDR1 SGHRS, CDR2 YFSETQ. CDR3 in DNA: TGCGCCAGCAGCACCACAGGGGGTAGCACAGATACGCAGTATTTT. Its protein is CASSTTGGSTDTQYF.

The V call is TRBV7-2, the J call TRBJ2-5; weak D call: TRBD1 (6 bases). The CDR3 is made up of 16 amino acids. V lost 1 base and J lost 5, with 17 bases in between. The germline V gene has CDR1 SGHTA and CDR2 FQGNSA. The CDR3 coding sequence is TGTGCCAGCAGCTTAGTGACAGGAGCCGTACAGGAGACCCAGTACTTC. This codes for CASSLVTGAVQETQYF.

The CDR3 loop reads CASSIGGHFNQPQHF. For the CDR3, the DNA is TGTGCCAGTAGTATAGGGGGACACTTCAATCAGCCCCAGCATTTT. The J gene is TRBJ1-5, the V gene TRBV19; D might be TRBD1 (6 bases). The CDR3 totals 15 residues. In germline, CDR1 is LNHDA, CDR2 SQIVND (reference sequence). V lost 1 base to trimming and J lost 3 bases, with 10 bases between them.

This rearrangement joins TRBV7-9 to TRBJ2-1; 13 bases map to TRBD2. The CDR3 covers 16 residues. After removal of 5 bases from V and 6 bases from J, the junction contained 7 bases not matched to a gene. Germline loops: CDR1 SEHNR, CDR2 FQNEAQ (reference sequence). CDR3: CASSRRTSGGANEQFF. CDR3 in DNA: TGTGCCAGCAGCAGAAGAACTAGCGGGGGGGCCAATGAGCAGTTCTTC.

The gene calls are TRBV6-4 and TRBJ1-1; possibly TRBD1 for D (6 bases). The germline V gene has CDR1 MRHNA and CDR2 SNTAGT. The germline V and J ends were trimmed by 2 bases and 8 bases, with 9 bases remaining between them. The CDR3 is 12 residues long. DNA of the CDR3: TGTGCCAGCAGTGACGTAACAGGGGAAGCTTTCTTT. As protein: CASSDVTGEAFF.

The chain has TRBV5-1 and TRBJ2-1; TRBD2 matches 15 bases. This CDR3 has 15 amino acids. CDR1 and CDR2 from the germline V gene are SGHRS and YFSETQ. J was trimmed by 10 bases and V by 4 bases; bases with no gene match: 6. CDR3 region: CASSPGLAGGGEQFF. CDR3 DNA: TGCGCCAGCAGCCCGGGACTAGCGGGGGGAGGGGAGCAGTTCTTC.

V and J are TRBV5-6 and TRBJ2-2; tentative D call: TRBD1 (5 bases). The V end lost 1 base, the J end lost 5 bases, and 12 bases lay between the germline ends. The CDR3 is made up of 15 amino acids. Germline V lookup: CDR1 SGHDT, CDR2 YYEEEE. The CDR3 loop reads CASSLQAGNTGELFF. The CDR3 DNA reads TGTGCCAGCAGCTTGCAGGCAGGGAATACCGGGGAGCTGTTTTTT.

The chain recombines TRBV28 with TRBJ1-2; the D is unclear. CDR3 length: 12 residues. Trimming shortened V by 8 bases and J by 7 bases, and 14 bases separated the two germline ends. CDR1 and CDR2 from the germline V gene are MDHEN and SYDVKM. Here the CDR3 reads CASRTGAGGYTF. CDR3 in DNA: TGTGCCAGCCGGACTGGAGCCGGTGGCTACACCTTC.

The chain is built from TRBV28 and TRBJ2-5; 11 bases are shared with TRBD2. Trimming at V came to 3 bases and at J to 5 bases, leaving 11 bases not matched to a gene. Germline CDR1 is MDHEN and CDR2 is SYDVKM. This CDR3 is 17 amino acids long. The CDR3 loop is CASSLTSGTRGWETQYF. CDR3 bases: TGTGCCAGCAGTTTGACTAGCGGGACCAGAGGGTGGGAGACCCAGTACTTC.

This chain uses TRBV4-2 with TRBJ1-4; D is ambiguous. CDR3 length: 16 residues. In germline, CDR1 is LGHNA, CDR2 YNFKEQ. With 0 bases removed from V and 8 bases from J, the gap between germline ends came to 16 bases. The DNA of the CDR3 is TGTGCCAGCAGCCAAGACTCGTGGAGTTTGCGCGAAAAACTGTTTTTT. Translating gives CASSQDSWSLREKLFF.

The gene calls are TRBV10-1 and TRBJ1-1; unclear D gene. The CDR3 contains 14 residues. Per germline, CDR1 WNHNN and CDR2 SYGVQD (reference sequence). V lost 2 bases and J 6 bases, leaving 13 bases between the germline ends. In nucleotides, the CDR3 is TGCGCCAGCAGTGAGGATGTCAGTTCCTCTGAAGCTTTCTTT. This codes for CASSEDVSSSEAFF.

This chain joins TRBV11-3 and TRBJ2-7; 10 nucleotides line up with TRBD2. The germline V gene encodes CDR1 SGHNT and CDR2 YENEEA. This CDR3 is built from 15 residues. The V segment lost 5 bases and the J segment 2 bases; nucleotides outside the gene matches: 6. The CDR3 DNA sequence: TGTGCCAGCAGCCCTGGACTAGCGGAGGCCTACGAGCAGTACTTC. Protein product: CASSPGLAEAYEQYF.

The chain uses TRBV12-3 or TRBV12-4 and TRBJ1-1, with TRBD1 as a possible D gene (5 bases). The CDR3 sequence is 12 residues long. The V gene lost 6 bases and the J gene lost 3 bases, with 8 bases spanning the gap. The CDR3 region has the DNA TGTGCCAGCAGGATCAGGGACACTGAAGCTTTCTTT. This sequence encodes CASRIRDTEAFF.

Here the CDR3 DNA reads TGTGCCAGCAGCTTCGGACTAGCGGGAGCCTACGAGCAGTACTTC. It specifies CASSFGLAGAYEQYF. This sequence joins TRBV7-6 and TRBJ2-7, with TRBD2 matching over 13 bases. With V trimmed by 3 bases and J by 2 bases, 1 base remained unmatched. Germline V gene data show CDR1 as SGHVS and CDR2 as FNYEAQ. This CDR3 spans 15 amino acids.

The chain recombines TRBV5-1 with TRBJ2-1; TRBD2 matches 9 bases. Unmatched junction bases numbered 10, after V lost 4 bases and J lost 5 bases. CDR1 is SGHRS, CDR2 YFSETQ, per germline. The length of the CDR3 is 16 residues. The CDR3 is CASSPRRLADNNEQFF. CDR3 nucleotides: TGCGCCAGCAGCCCTCGCCGACTAGCGGACAACAATGAGCAGTTCTTC.

The chain joins TRBV5-1 to TRBJ2-1; D may be TRBD2 (6 bases). Germline V gene sequence: CDR1 SGHRS, CDR2 YFSETQ. The CDR3 has 14 residues. V lost 4 bases to trimming and J lost 3 bases, with 11 bases between them. DNA of the CDR3: TGCGCCAGCAGCCGAACGGGAGTCTACAATGAGCAGTTCTTC. Residues: CASSRTGVYNEQFF.

V gene TRBV2 combines with J gene TRBJ1-5; no reliable D call. The length of the CDR3 is 15 residues. From germline, CDR1 is SNHLY and CDR2 FYNNEI. Trimming took off 4 bases at V and 2 bases at J, with 12 bases between the two ends. The CDR3 DNA is TGTGCCAGCAGTGGTGAGGGCTTGGGCAATCAGCCCCAGCATTTT. It codes for CASSGEGLGNQPQHF.

The chain employs TRBV4-1 and TRBJ1-1; D unclear. The V gene's germline CDR1 is MGHRA and CDR2 YSYEKL. V was pared by 0 bases and J by 3 bases, with 5 bases between. The CDR3 is made up of 13 amino acids. The DNA of the CDR3 is TGCGCCAGCAGCCAAGAGAGGGACACTGAAGCTTTCTTT. Translated: CASSQERDTEAFF.

This chain links TRBV11-3 with TRBJ2-1; a weak D match, TRBD2 (5 bases). V was shortened by 10 bases and J by 9 bases, with 31 bases between the two germline ends. Germline lookup yields CDR1 SGHNT and CDR2 YENEEA. The length of the CDR3 is 17 residues. CDR3 protein: CATSRVFSNSRGGEQFF. The CDR3 region has the DNA TGTGCCACTTCGCGGGTATTCAGTAATTCCCGCGGCGGTGAGCAGTTCTTC.

The V call is TRBV30, the J call TRBJ1-3; D is perhaps TRBD1 (5 bases). V shed 0 bases and J shed 4 bases, with 10 bases lying between them. The CDR3 loop spans 14 amino acids. Germline CDR1 reads GTSNPN; CDR2 reads SVGIG (reference sequence). CDR3: CAWSVLDSGNTIYF. CDR3 DNA sequence: TGTGCCTGGAGTGTACTTGACAGCGGAAACACCATATATTTT.

The V call is TRBV28, the J call TRBJ1-2; 8 bases align to TRBD1. The CDR3 has 14 residues. Germline values: CDR1 MDHEN, CDR2 SYDVKM. V lost 3 bases, J lost 4 bases, and 4 bases stayed unmatched. CDR3 sequence: CASSLDREGYGYTF. CDR3 coding DNA: TGTGCCAGCAGTTTGGACAGGGAAGGCTATGGCTACACCTTC.